Reported below is one T cell receptor (beta chain). What it binds is unknown. 5'RACE template switching built TCR beta cDNA with unique molecular identifiers. With the 5' RACE reads reprocessed, TCRdb shows one record per CDR3 protein and no DNA. The listing records about 260,000 distinct CDR3 sequences. Germline V gene lookup returns CDR1 SGHAT and CDR2 FQNNGV. The CDR3 is 14 residues long. The record originates from a study of T cells expressing NK-cell markers. Study as a whole: All TCR beta repertoires analysed originated from sorted CD3+CD56+NKG2C+, CD3+CD56+NKG2C- and CD3+CD56-NKG2C+ T cells.

General study findings and limits: It was still unclear whether expanded NKG2C+ T cell clones were HCMV specific.

This sequence joins TRBV11-2 and TRBJ2-1. The sequenced sample was blood T cells: a sorted CD56 or NKG2C T cell subset, CD4+ or CD8+ T cells, or bulk PBMC T cells (not recorded which). The source of this sequence is a man between 18 and 35 years old in good health. CDR3: CASSLDLSSDEQFF.